A single sample gave rise to the 12 T cell receptor beta chains below, sequenced in a study of CD8 T cells in Susac syndrome. The authors reverse transcribed roughly 0.5 to 1 ug RNA with random hexamers. TCRdb used MiXCR to reprocess the immunoSEQ multiplex PCR reads, holding one entry per CDR3 protein. The table shows 120,000 to 150,000 distinct CDR3 sequences, with around 94% occurring only once. Sequenced: CD4+ T cells from PBMCs. Receptors originate from a human donor in good health.

This clonotype was counted once. This chain connects TRBV30 to TRBJ2-5; D is unresolved. Trimming stripped 2 bases from V and 4 bases from J, with 8 bases between. CDR1 GTSNPN and CDR2 SVGIG come from the germline V gene (reference sequence). The CDR3 has 12 amino acids. CDR3 in DNA: TGTGCCTGGAGTTTGGTGAGAGAGACCCAGTACTTC. Translated: CAWSLVRETQYF.

The chain couples TRBV5-1 to TRBJ2-5; TRBD2 is a possible D gene (5 bases). V lost 2 bases and J lost 2, with 7 bases in between. The CDR3 length is 13 residues. CDR1 SGHRS and CDR2 YFSETQ come from the germline V gene. The CDR3 DNA sequence: TGCGCCAGCAGCTTACGGGAACAAGAGACCCAGTACTTC. Translating it yields CASSLREQETQYF.

CDR3 DNA sequence: TGCAGTGCTAGAACAGGGGCAACTAATGAAAAACTGTTTTTT. Translated, it gives CSARTGATNEKLFF. J is TRBJ1-4 and V is TRBV20-1; 7 bases map to TRBD1. This CDR3 has 14 residues. The ends lost 2 bases at V and 0 bases at J; junction bases unmatched: 0. Germline V gene sequence: CDR1 DFQATT, CDR2 SNEGSKA (reference sequence).

J is TRBJ2-1 and V is TRBV20-1; D is perhaps TRBD2 (6 bases). This CDR3 is 14 amino acids long. V was clipped by 0 bases and J by 2 bases, with 8 bases between them. Germline assignment: CDR1 DFQATT and CDR2 SNEGSKA (reference sequence). CDR3 loop: CSARDVAAYNEQFF. CDR3 bases: TGCAGTGCTAGAGATGTAGCGGCCTACAATGAGCAGTTCTTC.

V is TRBV29-1 and J is TRBJ1-2, with D unclear. This CDR3 has 15 amino acids. The germline V and J ends were trimmed by 5 bases and 5 bases, with 21 bases remaining between them. Germline values: CDR1 SQVTM, CDR2 ANQGSEA. This CDR3 reads CSVFPREAVSYGYTF. The CDR3 nucleotides read TGCAGCGTTTTTCCCCGTGAGGCCGTCTCTTATGGCTACACCTTC.

This chain joins TRBV2 and TRBJ2-7; possibly TRBD1 for D (6 bases). V lost 6 bases and J lost 0, with 15 bases in between. CDR3 length: 15 amino acids. Germline assignment: CDR1 SNHLY and CDR2 FYNNEI. CDR3 loop: CASSRQELSSYEQYF. CDR3 in DNA: TGTGCCAGCAGCCGACAGGAGCTAAGCTCCTACGAGCAGTACTTC.

V gene TRBV6-6 combines with J gene TRBJ2-7; 9 bases match TRBD1. In germline, CDR1 is MNHNY, CDR2 SVGAGI (reference sequence). CDR3 size: 13 residues. Trimming at V came to 5 bases and at J to 5 bases, leaving 4 bases not matched to a gene. The CDR3 reads CASSTGGANEQYF. The CDR3 DNA reads as TGTGCCAGCAGTACAGGGGGCGCGAACGAGCAGTACTTC.

J is TRBJ2-1 and V is TRBV29-1; 10 nucleotides line up with TRBD2. Germline trimming cut 2 bases from V and 9 bases from J; bases unmatched to any gene: 4. CDR1 SQVTM and CDR2 ANQGSEA come from the germline V gene. The length of the CDR3 is 13 residues. CDR3 sequence (DNA): TGCAGCGTTGAACAAGCGGGAGGGACTGAGCAGTTCTTC. Translated: CSVEQAGGTEQFF.

The CDR3 reads CASGKNGYTF. The CDR3 DNA reads TGTGCCTCCGGGAAGAATGGCTACACCTTC. The V gene is TRBV28, the J gene TRBJ1-2; D unresolved. The V gene's germline CDR1 is MDHEN and CDR2 SYDVKM. This CDR3 comprises 10 residues. Trimming removed 11 bases from V and 6 bases from J, with 10 bases in between.

The chain joins TRBV3-1 to TRBJ1-5; a possible D gene is TRBD1 (6 bases). Germline CDR1 and CDR2: LGHDT and YNNKEL (reference sequence). Trimming shortened V by 3 bases and J by 2 bases, and 20 bases separated the two germline ends. CDR3 length: 18 amino acids. CDR3 DNA: TGTGCCAGCAGCCACAGCCCAGGGGTACGGGACGGCAATCAGCCCCAGCATTTT. Protein sequence: CASSHSPGVRDGNQPQHF.

This rearrangement joins TRBV7-2 to TRBJ1-5; D is unresolved. V lost 3 bases to trimming and J lost 0 bases, with 6 bases between them. The CDR3 has 14 amino acids. CDR1 and CDR2 from the germline V gene are SGHTA and FQGNSA. The CDR3 loop reads CASSFSDSNQPQHF. CDR3 in DNA: TGTGCCAGCAGCTTTTCCGATAGCAATCAGCCCCAGCATTTT.

The chain recombines TRBV20-1 with TRBJ2-7; the match to TRBD1 covers 8 bases. V lost 6 bases and J lost 2; bases outside the gene matches: 12. This CDR3 is 15 amino acids long. Looked up from germline, CDR1 is DFQATT and CDR2 is SNEGSKA (reference sequence). The CDR3 DNA sequence: TGCAGTGCCGTCACTGCAGGGGGCATCACCTACGAGCAGTACTTC. This sequence encodes CSAVTAGGITYEQYF.